One sample yielded the 22 T cell receptor beta chains listed below, sequenced in a study of blood T cell repertoires in COVID-19. Clones were read by immunoSEQ multiplex PCR, and TCRdb kept only the in-frame ones, dropping some. The sample includes about 400,000 clones, 70% to 90% seen only once; the top ten take just under 2%. The sample was PBMCs or T cells enriched from blood (not recorded which). The receptors were sampled from a woman under 30 with acute COVID-19.

The chain carries TRBV12-3 or TRBV12-4 and TRBJ1-3; no clear D. Trimming removed 10 bases at V and 1 base at J, with 8 bases between. The CDR3 spans 12 residues. DNA of the CDR3: TGTGCCACCGGGAGATCTGGAAACACCATATATTTT. Protein sequence: CATGRSGNTIYF.

The J gene is TRBJ1-2, the V gene TRBV10-3, with D perhaps TRBD1 (5 bases). Per germline, CDR1 ENHRY and CDR2 SYGVKD. V was pared by 0 bases and J by 1 base, with 12 bases between. The CDR3 extends over 16 amino acids. The CDR3 DNA reads as TGTGCCATCAGTGAGTCGGGAGGGGAAAGTAACTATGGCTACACCTTC. It specifies CAISESGGESNYGYTF.

V usage is TRBV30 and J usage is TRBJ2-2; 9 nucleotides line up with TRBD1. Germline loops: CDR1 GTSNPN, CDR2 SVGIG (reference sequence). The CDR3 spans 15 residues. V gave up 2 bases and J gave up 6 bases; unmatched junction bases: 7. CDR3 loop: CAWSRQGERAGELFF. The CDR3 DNA is TGTGCCTGGAGTCGACAGGGGGAAAGAGCCGGGGAGCTGTTTTTT.

This clone was seen more than once but under ten times. The chain couples TRBV5-6 to TRBJ1-2; 8 positions match TRBD1. V shed 3 bases, J shed 2 bases, and the junction held 9 bases outside the gene matches. CDR3 length: 16 amino acids. The germline V gene has CDR1 SGHDT and CDR2 YYEEEE. The CDR3 reads CASSSGQGWVNYGYTF. The CDR3 bases are TGTGCCAGCAGCTCAGGACAGGGATGGGTGAACTATGGCTACACCTTC.

The chain has TRBV7-9 and TRBJ1-2; D is ambiguous. V gave up 0 bases and J gave up 6 bases, with 11 bases separating them. CDR1 and CDR2 from the germline V gene are SEHNR and FQNEAQ (reference sequence). There are 14 residues in the CDR3. The CDR3 DNA follows: TGTGCCAGCAGCTTAGCGTTGGGCACAGATGGCTACACCTTC. Translation: CASSLALGTDGYTF. Complete variable domain (other parts from reference TRBV7-9 and TRBJ1-2): DTGVSQNPRHKITKRGQNVTFRCDPISEHNRLYWYRQTLGQGPEFLTYFQNEAQLEKSRLLSDRFSAERPKGSFSTLEIQRTEQGDSAMYLCASSLALGTDGYTFGSGTRLTVV.

This clone is a singleton in its sample. This rearrangement joins TRBV3-1 (or the pseudogene TRBV3-2) to TRBJ1-2; D may be TRBD1 (6 bases). The CDR3 runs 15 residues. Trimming cost V 5 bases and J 5 bases, with 18 bases left between them. Per germline, CDR1 LGHDT and CDR2 YNNKEL (reference sequence). CDR3 residues: CASSLRGGTAYGYTF. CDR3 nucleotides: TGTGCCAGCAGCTTACGTGGGGGCACGGCGTATGGCTACACCTTC.

The genes are TRBV7-2 and TRBJ2-3; maybe TRBD2 (6 bases). The CDR3 is 16 residues long. Trimming shortened V by 3 bases and J by 2 bases, and 15 bases separated the two germline ends. Looked up from germline, CDR1 is SGHTA and CDR2 is FQGNSA. CDR3 DNA: TGTGCCAGCAGCTTCGGAGGGGCAGGGATCACAGATACGCAGTATTTT. Amino acids: CASSFGGAGITDTQYF. Full variable domain (outside the CDR3, taken from reference TRBV7-2 and TRBJ2-3): GAGVSQSPSNKVTEKGKDVELRCDPISGHTALYWYRQSLGQGLEFLIYFQGNSAPDKSGLPSDRFSAERTGGSVSTLTIQRTQQEDSAVYLCASSFGGAGITDTQYFGPGTRLTVL.

The chain is built from TRBV18 and TRBJ2-6; D remains unclear. The CDR3 loop spans 15 amino acids. The germline V gene encodes CDR1 KGHSH and CDR2 LQKENI. Between the trimmed V and J ends, which lost 0 bases and 0 bases, there was a span of 3 bases. The CDR3 here is CASSPPNSGANVLTF. The CDR3 DNA follows: TGTGCCAGCTCACCACCCAACTCTGGGGCCAACGTCCTGACTTTC.

The V call is TRBV10-3, the J call TRBJ2-7, with D possibly TRBD2 on 6 matching bases. V lost 11 bases to trimming and J lost 4 bases, with 18 bases between them. From germline, CDR1 is ENHRY and CDR2 SYGVKD. This CDR3 region has 13 residues. Written as DNA, the CDR3 is TGTGCCGCAACCGGAGGGGTTGGGTACGAGCAGTACTTC. This translates into CAATGGVGYEQYF.

This clone was observed a single time. The junction and the germline gene differ at one end; a read error may be behind it. The chain carries TRBV11-2 and TRBJ2-3; 15 positions match TRBD2. The CDR3 contains 14 residues. Germline-derived CDR1 and CDR2 are SGHAT and FQNNGV. CDR3 amino acids: CASSLAGLAGGANF. Written as DNA, the CDR3 is TGTGCCAGCAGCTTAGCGGGACTAGCGGGAGGCGCAAATTTT.

V and J are TRBV11-2 and TRBJ2-3; D ambiguous. V was clipped by 8 bases and J by 4 bases, with 10 bases between them. The CDR3 runs to 12 residues. Germline loops: CDR1 SGHAT, CDR2 FQNNGV. The CDR3 here is CASGTVSDTQYF. The CDR3, as DNA: TGTGCCAGCGGCACCGTGTCAGATACGCAGTATTTT.

The chain uses TRBV5-1 and TRBJ2-1; D call uncertain. This CDR3 has 15 residues. The V end lost 2 bases, the J end lost 1 base, and 10 bases lay between the germline ends. Germline V gene sequence: CDR1 SGHRS, CDR2 YFSETQ. CDR3 in amino acids: CASSFWQESYNEQFF. CDR3 sequence (DNA): TGCGCCAGCAGCTTCTGGCAGGAATCCTACAATGAGCAGTTCTTC. Variable domain in full (rest from reference TRBV5-1 and TRBJ2-1): KAGVTQTPRYLIKTRGQQVTLSCSPISGHRSVSWYQQTPGQGLQFLFEYFSETQRNKGNFPGRFSGRQFSNSRSEMNVSTLELGDSALYLCASSFWQESYNEQFFGPGTRLTVL.

This clone has a handful of counts. The V call is TRBV5-4, the J call TRBJ2-1; 8 positions match TRBD2. Germline assignment: CDR1 SGHNT and CDR2 YYREEE (reference sequence). CDR3 length: 16 amino acids. Trimming removed 3 bases from V and 6 bases from J; junction bases left unmatched: 11. CDR3 sequence: CASSYTGLVVGNEQFF. As DNA, the CDR3 is TGTGCCAGCAGCTATACGGGACTAGTAGTAGGCAATGAGCAGTTCTTC.

V gene TRBV5-1 combines with J gene TRBJ2-5; D may be TRBD1 (6 bases). Trimming stripped 1 base from V and 2 bases from J, with 12 bases between. There are 15 residues in the CDR3. Germline V gives CDR1 SGHRS, CDR2 YFSETQ. Here the CDR3 DNA reads TGCGCCAGCAGCTTGTTCCAGGGGCCACAAGAGACCCAGTACTTC. It codes for CASSLFQGPQETQYF.

The chain has TRBV5-1 and TRBJ1-6; 9 bases match TRBD1. V lost 5 bases to trimming and J lost 7 bases; unmatched junction nucleotides: 10. Germline V CDR1 and CDR2: SGHRS, YFSETQ. The CDR3 is 16 amino acids. In nucleotides, the CDR3 is TGCGCCAGCAGTCCCGAGGGGGGACAGGGAAATTCACCCCTCCACTTT. Encoded protein: CASSPEGGQGNSPLHF.

This chain links TRBV3-1 (or the pseudogene TRBV3-2) with TRBJ2-1; TRBD2 agrees at 8 bases. The CDR3 sequence is 15 residues long. With 3 bases clipped from V and 3 bases from J, the junction kept 4 bases outside the gene matches. CDR1 is LGHDT and CDR2 is YNNKEL in the germline V gene (reference sequence). The CDR3 region has the DNA TGTGCCAGCAGCCAGAGGACTAGCAGCTACAATGAGCAGTTCTTC. Encoded protein: CASSQRTSSYNEQFF.

This chain connects TRBV27 to TRBJ1-6; maybe TRBD1 (6 bases). The CDR3 totals 13 residues. The V gene's germline CDR1 is MNHEY and CDR2 SMNVEV (reference sequence). The V end was cut by 6 bases, the J end by 4 bases, with 7 bases between. The CDR3 DNA is TGTGCCAGCAGAGGACAGTATAATTCACCCCTCCACTTT. As protein: CASRGQYNSPLHF.

This clone was seen a few times. This chain connects TRBV30 to TRBJ2-2; no definite D call. The CDR3 has 13 amino acids. CDR1 and CDR2 (germline): GTSNPN, SVGIG (reference sequence). V lost 3 bases to trimming and J lost 4 bases, with 9 bases between them. CDR3 nucleotide sequence: TGTGCCTGGAGAATTGTCCTCACCGGGGAGCTGTTTTTT. This codes for CAWRIVLTGELFF.

This clone appeared a few times. The chain employs TRBV3-1 (or the pseudogene TRBV3-2) and TRBJ1-2; 7 nucleotides agree with TRBD1. There are 15 residues in the CDR3. Germline V gives CDR1 LGHDT, CDR2 YNNKEL (reference sequence). V shed 4 bases, J shed 8 bases, and the junction held 13 bases outside the gene matches. CDR3 in DNA: TGTGCCAGCAGCCGGACTACAGGGGTCCTGGGCGGCTACACCTTC. It yields the protein CASSRTTGVLGGYTF.

J is TRBJ1-4 and V is TRBV2; no firm D call. This CDR3 has 14 amino acids. The germline V gene encodes CDR1 SNHLY and CDR2 FYNNEI. Trimming pared 3 bases from V and 7 bases from J, leaving 12 bases between. The CDR3 sequence is CASSDPGMGEKLFF. CDR3 in DNA: TGTGCCAGCAGTGATCCGGGGATGGGTGAAAAACTGTTTTTT.

The chain combines TRBV19 with TRBJ1-2; no reliable D call. CDR1 is LNHDA, CDR2 SQIVND, per germline (reference sequence). The V and J ends lost 5 bases and 2 bases respectively, with 15 bases between them. The CDR3 is made up of 15 amino acids. CDR3 amino acids: CASSPRTGKNYGYTF. CDR3 DNA: TGTGCCAGTAGTCCGAGGACCGGGAAAAACTATGGCTACACCTTC.

The J gene is TRBJ2-7, the V gene TRBV2; TRBD2 might be the D (6 bases). Germline CDR1 and CDR2: SNHLY and FYNNEI. The CDR3 is 12 amino acids. The V and J ends lost 8 bases and 4 bases respectively, with 12 bases between them. Here the CDR3 reads CASSSGVYEQYF. CDR3 DNA: TGTGCCAGCTCGTCGGGGGTGTACGAGCAGTACTTC.